This TCR beta chain was obtained from a study of blood T cell repertoires in COVID-19. Study details: COVID-19 samples, acute and convalescent, were from the United States, Italy and Spain. PBMCs, B-cell-depleted T cells, or T cells were the source of the cDNA or gDNA that made up the material.

Looked up from germline, CDR1 is SGHRS and CDR2 is YFSETQ. The CDR3 spans 17 residues. The J segment lost 4 bases and the V segment lost 4 bases, leaving 10 bases of the junction unmatched. Original methodology: Using reference gene primer amplification, nucleated cell counts were estimated. Produced via immunoSEQ multiplex PCR; TCRdb's table is partial and in-frame only. V and J calls plus clone size are reproduced from that table; the DNA served to infer D and trimming. The repertoire holds 70,000 to 90,000 clones, around 74% seen once, with just over 2.5% in the top ten. The sample taken for sequencing was peripheral blood. The sequence was collected from a human donor with acute or convalescent COVID-19. The donor label of this sample is uncertain. This rearrangement joins TRBV5-1 to TRBJ2-1; 11 bases fit TRBD2. The CDR3 loop is CASSVTLAGGIYNEQFF. CDR3 coding DNA: TGCGCCAGCAGCGTGACCTTAGCGGGAGGGATATACAATGAGCAGTTCTTC. Using reference TRBV5-1 and TRBJ2-1 for the parts outside the CDR3, the full variable domain is KAGVTQTPRYLIKTRGQQVTLSCSPISGHRSVSWYQQTPGQGLQFLFEYFSETQRNKGNFPGRFSGRQFSNSRSEMNVSTLELGDSALYLCASSVTLAGGIYNEQFFGPGTRLTVL.